This entry lists 3 T cell receptor beta chains sequenced from one sample in a study of blood T cell repertoires in COVID-19. Sequencing was performed with immunoSEQ multiplex PCR; in TCRdb, only in-frame clones are kept and a portion is missing. The sample includes roughly 170,000 clones, about 72% seen only once; the top ten take 17%. Sequenced material: PBMCs or T cells enriched from blood (not recorded which). The receptors originated from a woman aged 45-65 years who had recovered from COVID-19.

The table lists this clone with a count of one. CDR3 DNA: TGCAGTGCTGAAAGCTGCAATGAGCAGTTCTTC. As protein: CSAESCNEQFF. The chain has TRBV20-1 and TRBJ2-1; D is undetermined. The length of the CDR3 is 11 residues. CDR1 DFQATT and CDR2 SNEGSKA come from the germline V gene (reference sequence). Between the trimmed V and J ends, which lost 5 bases and 6 bases, there was a span of 8 bases.

The chain is built from TRBV30 and TRBJ1-4; D gene unclear. Trimming removed 4 bases from V and 7 bases from J, with 19 bases in between. This CDR3 spans 15 amino acids. Per germline, CDR1 GTSNPN and CDR2 SVGIG (reference sequence). The CDR3, as DNA: TGTGCCTGGAATACAAGAGAGGGTTGGAGTGAAAAACTGTTTTTT. Protein product: CAWNTREGWSEKLFF.

The chain employs TRBV6-2 or TRBV6-3 and TRBJ2-7; D uncertain. The ends were cut back, 0 bases at V and 0 bases at J, with 6 bases in the middle. Germline V gene sequence: CDR1 MNHEY, CDR2 SVGEGT. The CDR3 has 14 residues. The CDR3, as DNA: TGTGCCAGCAGTTACTCGGGCAGCTCCTACGAGCAGTACTTC. Translation gives CASSYSGSSYEQYF.